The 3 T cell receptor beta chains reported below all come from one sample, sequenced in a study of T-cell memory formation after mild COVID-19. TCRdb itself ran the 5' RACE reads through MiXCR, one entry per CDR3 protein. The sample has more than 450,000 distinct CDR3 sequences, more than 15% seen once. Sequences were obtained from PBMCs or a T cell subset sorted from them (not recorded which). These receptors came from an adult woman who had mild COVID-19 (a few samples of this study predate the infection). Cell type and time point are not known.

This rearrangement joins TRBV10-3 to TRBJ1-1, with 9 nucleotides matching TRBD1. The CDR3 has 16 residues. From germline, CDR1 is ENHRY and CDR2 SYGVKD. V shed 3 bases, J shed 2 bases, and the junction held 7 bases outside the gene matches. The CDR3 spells CAISEGTGRGNTEAFF. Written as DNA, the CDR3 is TGTGCCATCAGTGAAGGGACAGGGAGGGGTAACACTGAAGCTTTCTTT.

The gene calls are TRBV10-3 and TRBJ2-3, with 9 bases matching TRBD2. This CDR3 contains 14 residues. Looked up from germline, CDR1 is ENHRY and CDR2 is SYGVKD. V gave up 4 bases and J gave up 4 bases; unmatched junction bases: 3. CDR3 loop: CAISAGLAADTQYF. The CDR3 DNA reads TGTGCCATCAGTGCGGGACTAGCCGCAGATACGCAGTATTTT.

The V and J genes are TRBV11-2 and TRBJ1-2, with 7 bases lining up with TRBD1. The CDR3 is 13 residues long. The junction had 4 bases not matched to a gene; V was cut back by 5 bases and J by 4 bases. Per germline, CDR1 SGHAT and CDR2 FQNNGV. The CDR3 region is CASSQQGTYGYTF. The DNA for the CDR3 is TGTGCCAGCAGCCAACAGGGGACCTATGGCTACACCTTC.